This T cell receptor (beta chain) emerged from a study of CD8+ T cells in alopecia areata listed by TCRdb under 2018. Study-level background: The treated patients, all with moderate-to-severe alopecia areata, were enrolled in an open-label pilot trial of oral tofacitinib given at 5 to 10 mg twice daily. Tofacitinib was given for 6 to 18 months, followed by 6 months of follow-up off drug to assess delayed response and recurrence. The SALT score, which quantifies the percentage of affected scalp surface area, was used to measure disease severity in treated patients. In both human patients and the C3H/HeJ mouse model, the study applied high-throughput TCRbeta sequencing to look at T cell clonal expansion in alopecia areata. Scalp tissue and sorted CD4+ and CD8+ peripheral blood T cells from patchy and totalis/universalis alopecia areata patients and from healthy controls were covered by human TCRbeta sequencing. Tofacitinib-treated patients had biopsies at baseline and at 4 and 24 weeks of treatment, with a later scalp biopsy in several patients. Scalp clonality was compared among normal scalp (n=4), patchy alopecia areata scalp (n=8), and alopecia totalis/universalis scalp (n=8). RNA was obtained with the PAXgene miRNA kit for fixed scalp, the miRNeasy kit for PBMCs, and the RNeasy kit for mouse skin. TCRbeta CDR3 regions were amplified by immunoSEQ multiplex PCR with 35 Vbeta forward and 13 Jbeta reverse primers.

The receptor library was made with the immunoSEQ multiplex PCR assay. RNA was extracted from all samples and reverse transcribed into cDNA as template for TCR sequencing. First-strand cDNA was synthesized with SuperScript III using a 2:1 mix of oligo-dT and random hexamers. A synthetic immune receptor repertoire was used to assess amplification bias, and residual bias was removed computationally. Per the original workflow: Raw reads were preprocessed to remove errors, and CDR3 was defined by IMGT conventions from the conserved cysteine to phenylalanine. Clonality was computed by normalizing Shannon entropy by log2 of the number of productive unique TCRs and subtracting the result from 1. Scalp TCRbeta sequences were cross-referenced with sorted blood CD4 and CD8 repertoires so that the CD4 or CD8 identity of scalp clones could be inferred. In TCRdb, the immuneACCESS table is reduced to in-frame sequences with V and J assigned. These tables do not hold every clone; where another copy was compared, an unresolved V gene accounts for under half, and the others remain unexplained. The V and J calls and the clone size are those of that table, but D and trimming were determined from the DNA. The sample profile shows 150,000 to 200,000 clones; around 56% of them were found once. The ten biggest clones cover less than 3.5% of the sample.

The CDR3 runs 15 residues from the cysteine to the phenylalanine. Left in the record is the CDR3 DNA by itself, 45 bases read in frame from the first base. Via the germline V gene (reference sequence), CDR1 is GTSNPN and CDR2 SVGIG. V and J lose 4 bases and 4 bases, and a span of 19 bases separates them. What the work shows at the level of the full study, not this receptor alone: During tofacitinib treatment, many expanded lesional clones stuck around in both scalp and blood, and this persistence may partly explain why relapse happens after treatment is stopped. Unlike mouse skin, which is dominated by gammadelta T cells, normal human skin has resident alphabeta T cells that are also sequenced, and this complicates analysis of the scalp TCR repertoire. Because the treated cohort was small and included a single nonresponder, larger studies are needed to assess links between baseline CD8+ expansion and response. Higher clonality and more expanded CD8+ clones were observed in lesional scalp than in normal scalp, particularly in alopecia totalis/universalis, a finding suggestive of antigenic drive. Tofacitinib significantly decreased scalp clonality and the number of expanded CD8+ clones among the top 100 scalp clones. Shared TCR sequences between patients were less evident than in mice, which may be partly attributable to HLA diversity in the patient population.

On this clone itself: There is no known antigen for this receptor. Base-call qualities are not available, and no considerably larger clone is one nucleotide away.

What the time point label conveys for this sample: about 4 weeks on oral tofacitinib. The sample's treatment or condition label, decoded: oral pan-JAK inhibitor, 5-10 mg twice daily. Lesional scalp punch biopsies and peripheral blood were obtained from alopecia areata patients. PBMCs were separated by density centrifugation and stained for CD3, CD4 and CD8, after which CD4+ and CD8+ T cells were sorted on a FACSAria. The sequencing used CD4+ T cells sorted from blood, collected at week 4, from a patient treated with tofacitinib. This receptor was obtained from a human donor with alopecia areata. Here the chain combines TRBV30 and TRBJ1-1; confidence is insufficient to name the D gene. Here is the DNA: TGTGCCTGGACCAAACGGGGTATCCGGTCCACTGAAGCTTTCTTT. The resulting protein is CAWTKRGIRSTEAFF.